Below, 30 T cell receptor beta chains from the same sample are listed, as sequenced in a study of cytomegalovirus exposure and HLA in healthy donors. The primer mix had 60 Vbeta and 13 Jbeta primers. Assay used: immunoSEQ multiplex PCR; TCRdb lists only in-frame clones, some missing. The data contain around 180,000 clones, about 80% of them singletons. The sample taken for sequencing was PBMCs. These receptors all stem from a woman aged 25 to 45 in good health and CMV-seropositive.

The rearrangement uses TRBV7-7 and TRBJ2-1; D possibly corresponds to TRBD2 (6 bases). The V end was cut by 4 bases, the J end by 8 bases, with 12 bases between. Germline CDR1 and CDR2: SSHAT and FNYEAQ (reference sequence). This CDR3 is 13 amino acids long. DNA of the CDR3: TGTGCCAGCAGCTCTCGACTAGAAGATGAGCAGTTCTTC. As protein: CASSSRLEDEQFF. Combining the CDR3 with reference TRBV7-7 and TRBJ2-1 gives the whole variable domain GAGVSQSPRYKVTKRGQDVTLRCDPISSHATLYWYQQALGQGPEFLTYFNYEAQPDKSGLPSDRFSAERPEGSISTLTIQRTEQRDSAMYRCASSSRLEDEQFFGPGTRLTVL.

V usage is TRBV5-1 and J usage is TRBJ2-2, with D hard to call. Per germline, CDR1 SGHRS and CDR2 YFSETQ. The CDR3 runs to 16 residues. Trimming removed 0 bases at V and 6 bases at J, with 15 bases between. In DNA, the CDR3 is TGCGCCAGCAGCTTGGTACTCGGTAATGTGGCCGGGGAGCTGTTTTTT. This translates into CASSLVLGNVAGELFF.

The V call is TRBV19, the J call TRBJ2-2, with 9 bases identical to TRBD1. The CDR3 totals 18 residues. V lost 3 bases, J lost 3 bases, and 11 bases stayed unmatched. The germline V gene has CDR1 LNHDA and CDR2 SQIVND (reference sequence). DNA for the CDR3: TGTGCCAGTAGTATTAATTTGGACAGGGGTTCGTACACCGGGGAGCTGTTTTTT. It yields the protein CASSINLDRGSYTGELFF.

The chain links TRBV5-1 to TRBJ1-1; maybe TRBD1 (5 bases). Germline V CDR1 and CDR2: SGHRS, YFSETQ. V was pared by 0 bases and J by 5 bases, with 17 bases between. The CDR3 length is 16 residues. In DNA, the CDR3 is TGCGCCAGCAGCTTGGTCCTCAGGGAAGGAATGACTGAAGCTTTCTTT. Amino acid sequence: CASSLVLREGMTEAFF. Using reference TRBV5-1 and TRBJ1-1 for the parts outside the CDR3, the full variable domain is KAGVTQTPRYLIKTRGQQVTLSCSPISGHRSVSWYQQTPGQGLQFLFEYFSETQRNKGNFPGRFSGRQFSNSRSEMNVSTLELGDSALYLCASSLVLREGMTEAFFGQGTRLTVV.

The chain combines TRBV27 with TRBJ1-3, with D perhaps TRBD1 (6 bases). The CDR3 is made up of 15 amino acids. Trimming cost V 6 bases and J 0 bases, with 12 bases left between them. The germline V gene encodes CDR1 MNHEY and CDR2 SMNVEV (reference sequence). CDR3 coding DNA: TGTGCCAGCAGCTCAGGGGCCACCTCTGGAAACACCATATATTTT. Translated, it gives CASSSGATSGNTIYF.

The CDR3: CASVIGTGIVNTEAFF. CDR3 sequence (DNA): TGTGCCAGCGTAATCGGGACAGGAATTGTGAACACTGAAGCTTTCTTT. The gene calls are TRBV28 and TRBJ1-1; 8 bases are shared with TRBD1. CDR1 and CDR2 from the germline V gene are MDHEN and SYDVKM. CDR3 size: 16 residues. V lost 8 bases, J lost 0 bases, and 11 bases stayed unmatched.

The chain joins TRBV27 to TRBJ2-7; TRBD2 matches at 10 bases. Germline loops: CDR1 MNHEY, CDR2 SMNVEV (reference sequence). V was pared by 10 bases and J by 2 bases, with 11 bases of the junction left unmatched. The CDR3 has 15 residues. The CDR3 bases are TGTGCCACCCTGCGTACTAGCGGGATTCCCTACGAGCAGTACTTC. It translates to CATLRTSGIPYEQYF.

The V and J genes are TRBV10-3 and TRBJ1-2; a possible D gene is TRBD1 (5 bases). Germline V CDR1 and CDR2: ENHRY, SYGVKD. Trimming left V 5 bases short and J 6 bases short, with 16 bases between. The CDR3 loop spans 14 amino acids. CDR3 bases: TGTGCCATCAGTCCCTCGGGCAGGGTCGATGGCTACACCTTC. As protein: CAISPSGRVDGYTF.

This clone was found a few times. This chain uses TRBV19 with TRBJ2-2, with D perhaps TRBD1 (5 bases). Looked up from germline, CDR1 is LNHDA and CDR2 is SQIVND (reference sequence). The CDR3 extends over 15 amino acids. V dropped 9 bases and J dropped 2 bases, with 16 bases sitting between them. The CDR3 DNA reads TGTGCCAGCTCCCTGGGGCAGATCAACACCGGGGAGCTGTTTTTT. Its protein product is CASSLGQINTGELFF.

This chain joins TRBV5-5 and TRBJ1-2; D perhaps matches TRBD1 (5 bases). CDR3 length: 15 residues. V was clipped by 4 bases and J by 2 bases, with 15 bases between them. The germline CDR1 and CDR2 sequences are SGHKS and YYEKEE (reference sequence). CDR3 sequence reads: CASSISGPGNYGYTF. DNA of the CDR3: TGTGCCAGCAGCATCTCAGGGCCAGGGAACTATGGCTACACCTTC.

V gene TRBV30 combines with J gene TRBJ1-3; D not certain. CDR1 is GTSNPN and CDR2 is SVGIG in the germline V gene (reference sequence). The ends were cut back, 5 bases at V and 1 base at J, with 9 bases in the middle. CDR3 size: 13 residues. The DNA of the CDR3 is TGTGCCTGGGAACAGATTTCTGGAAACACCATATATTTT. It translates to CAWEQISGNTIYF.

This chain links TRBV28 with TRBJ1-2, with D possibly matching TRBD1 (5 bases). CDR1 and CDR2 (germline): MDHEN, SYDVKM. This CDR3 has 14 residues. Between the trimmed V and J ends, which lost 6 bases and 8 bases, there was a span of 19 bases. CDR3 nucleotide sequence: TGTGCCAGCAGGAAGGAGGGGACCGGGAGAGGCTACACCTTC. Residues: CASRKEGTGRGYTF.

The gene calls are TRBV4-2 and TRBJ2-7; D perhaps matches TRBD1 (5 bases). The germline CDR1 and CDR2 sequences are LGHNA and YNFKEQ. CDR3 length equals 13 residues. V was pared by 4 bases and J by 6 bases, with 13 bases between. CDR3 coding DNA: TGTGCCAGCAGCCTTCAGGGTTTTTCCGAGCAGTACTTC. This translates into CASSLQGFSEQYF.

The rearrangement links TRBV6-5 to TRBJ2-1, with D possibly matching TRBD2 (6 bases). Germline CDR1 reads MNHEY; CDR2 reads SVGAGI. With 4 bases removed from V and 7 bases from J, the gap between germline ends came to 11 bases. This CDR3 region has 13 residues. The CDR3 DNA follows: TGTGCCAGCAGTTTCCAGGGAGGTAATGAGCAGTTCTTC. Its translation is CASSFQGGNEQFF.

V gene TRBV4-3 combines with J gene TRBJ1-5; the D is unclear. Per germline, CDR1 LGHNA and CDR2 YSLEER. This CDR3 has 17 residues. The V end was cut by 9 bases, the J end by 2 bases, with 23 bases between. The chain's CDR3 is CASPLLTSLSGNQPQHF. The CDR3 DNA sequence: TGCGCCAGTCCCCTCCTTACCTCTCTAAGCGGCAATCAGCCCCAGCATTTT.

This chain connects TRBV19 to TRBJ1-5; a possible D gene is TRBD1 (6 bases). Germline V lookup: CDR1 LNHDA, CDR2 SQIVND (reference sequence). Trimming removed 5 bases from V and 3 bases from J, with 11 bases in between. This CDR3 comprises 14 residues. The CDR3 spells CASSFGQPNQPQHF. CDR3 coding DNA: TGTGCCAGTAGTTTCGGACAGCCCAATCAGCCCCAGCATTTT.

The chain recombines TRBV4-2 with TRBJ1-5; D gene uncertain. Germline assignment: CDR1 LGHNA and CDR2 YNFKEQ. Trimming cost V 0 bases and J 0 bases, with 9 bases left between them. The CDR3 runs 16 residues. In DNA form, the CDR3 reads TGTGCCAGCAGCCAAGAGTACTCCCATAGCAATCAGCCCCAGCATTTT. It encodes CASSQEYSHSNQPQHF.

The chain joins TRBV11-3 to TRBJ1-2; D unresolved. V lost 4 bases, J lost 7 bases, and 13 bases lay in between. The CDR3 length is 13 residues. Germline assignment: CDR1 SGHNT and CDR2 YENEEA. DNA of the CDR3: TGTGCCAGCAGCTCCCACCCGACGGGTGGCTACACCTTC. It encodes CASSSHPTGGYTF.

The V and J genes are TRBV7-2 and TRBJ2-7; TRBD2 aligns across 8 bases. V trimming: 5 bases; J trimming: 7 bases; junction bases outside the gene matches: 7. The CDR3 length is 13 residues. From germline, CDR1 is SGHTA and CDR2 FQGNSA. The DNA of the CDR3 is TGTGCCAGCAGCGTCGGCGGGAGGATTGAGCAGTACTTC. This codes for CASSVGGRIEQYF.

The chain employs TRBV27 and TRBJ2-7; 7 nucleotides match TRBD2. Germline V gene sequence: CDR1 MNHEY, CDR2 SMNVEV (reference sequence). The V gene end was trimmed by 4 bases and the J gene end by 6 bases; junction bases not matched to a gene: 3. There are 12 residues in the CDR3. The CDR3 DNA reads TGTGCCAGCAGTTCTGCTAGCGGCGAGCAGTACTTC. Amino acids: CASSSASGEQYF.

This clone was seen a few times. This rearrangement joins TRBV5-8 to TRBJ1-2; the D is unclear. Germline CDR1 and CDR2: SGHTS and YDEGEE. V gave up 8 bases and J gave up 6 bases, with 17 bases separating them. The CDR3 spans 13 residues. Written as DNA, the CDR3 is TGTGCCAGTACTCGGGAGCCGGGCGATGGCTACACCTTC. It translates to CASTREPGDGYTF.

The rearrangement joins TRBV13 to TRBJ1-4, with no clear D. V was clipped by 0 bases and J by 8 bases, with 13 bases between them. The CDR3 extends over 15 amino acids. Germline-derived CDR1 and CDR2 are PRHDT and FYEKMQ (reference sequence). CDR3: CASSLGQMEKEKLFF. The DNA of the CDR3 is TGTGCCAGCAGCTTAGGCCAAATGGAGAAAGAAAAACTGTTTTTT.

This clone appeared a few times. This chain links TRBV25-1 with TRBJ1-1; TRBD1 might be the D (5 bases). V was trimmed by 3 bases and J by 7 bases, leaving 21 bases between them. Germline V gives CDR1 MGHDK, CDR2 SYGVNS. CDR3 size: 16 residues. The CDR3 DNA reads as TGTGCCAGCAGTGAGGGGCGGGGCGTAAATGTCAATGAAGCTTTCTTT. Its translation: CASSEGRGVNVNEAFF.

This chain joins TRBV12-5 and TRBJ2-2; 9 positions agree with TRBD1. Trimming at V came to 2 bases and at J to 6 bases, leaving 7 bases not matched to a gene. Germline lookup yields CDR1 LGHNT and CDR2 FRNRAP. The CDR3 runs to 16 residues. The CDR3 DNA reads TGTGCTAGTGGTTTGATCCGGACAGGGGACGCCGGGGAGCTGTTTTTT. It specifies CASGLIRTGDAGELFF.

V usage is TRBV7-9 and J usage is TRBJ2-5; no reliable D call. Per germline, CDR1 SEHNR and CDR2 FQNEAQ (reference sequence). The CDR3 loop spans 12 amino acids. V dropped 3 bases and J dropped 5 bases, with 7 bases sitting between them. The CDR3 here is CASSLFSETQYF. CDR3 nucleotides: TGTGCCAGCAGCTTGTTTTCGGAGACCCAGTACTTC.

This chain links TRBV29-1 with TRBJ1-1, with D possibly being TRBD1 (5 bases). V lost 0 bases, J lost 1 base, and 9 bases lay in between. Germline values: CDR1 SQVTM, CDR2 ANQGSEA. This CDR3 contains 14 residues. CDR3 protein: CSVEESGQNTEAFF. For the CDR3, the DNA is TGCAGCGTTGAAGAGTCTGGACAGAACACTGAAGCTTTCTTT.

This clone was seen only a few times. The chain is built from TRBV7-2 and TRBJ2-1; the match to TRBD2 covers 7 bases. The junction had 11 bases not matched to a gene; V was cut back by 5 bases and J by 7 bases. The germline V gene has CDR1 SGHTA and CDR2 FQGNSA. The CDR3 loop spans 15 amino acids. In DNA, the CDR3 is TGTGCCAGCAGCATGAGCGGGAATTGGGGAAATGAGCAGTTCTTC. Its translation is CASSMSGNWGNEQFF.

The rearrangement links TRBV28 to TRBJ2-3; no firm D call. Germline V gene sequence: CDR1 MDHEN, CDR2 SYDVKM. The V end was cut by 6 bases, the J end by 0 bases, with 13 bases between. There are 15 residues in the CDR3. The CDR3 DNA is TGTGCCAGCAGGGAGACTGTCCATAGCACAGATACGCAGTATTTT. Its translation is CASRETVHSTDTQYF.

The chain combines TRBV4-3 with TRBJ1-3; weak D call: TRBD1 (5 bases). CDR1 and CDR2 from the germline V gene are LGHNA and YSLEER. V was pared by 0 bases and J by 2 bases, with 8 bases between. This CDR3 comprises 15 residues. As DNA, the CDR3 is TGCGCCAGCAGCCAAGATTGGGGGGCTGGAAACACCATATATTTT. Amino acids: CASSQDWGAGNTIYF.

This clone has a handful of counts. The V and J genes are TRBV6-6 and TRBJ1-1; D not resolved. The CDR3 sequence is 13 residues long. Per germline, CDR1 MNHNY and CDR2 SVGAGI (reference sequence). V lost 6 bases, J lost 6 bases, and 14 bases lay in between. CDR3 DNA sequence: TGTGCCAGCAGCCCCGAGGCCCTTGCTGAAGCTTTCTTT. This codes for CASSPEALAEAFF.